This T cell receptor beta chain was sequenced for a study of blood T cell repertoires in COVID-19. Study in general: Whether acute or convalescent, the COVID-19 samples came from the United States, Italy and Spain. PBMCs, B-cell-depleted T cells, or T cells provided the cDNA or gDNA that made up the material.

The repertoire was sequenced with immunoSEQ multiplex PCR; TCRdb's copy has only in-frame clones and lacks some. This table holds under 250,000 clones, around 90% found once. CDR1 and CDR2 from the germline V gene are SEHNR and FQNEAQ (reference sequence). The CDR3 length is 16 residues. The J segment lost 2 bases and the V segment lost 5 bases, leaving 5 bases of the junction unmatched. This clone was detected a few times. Sequencing used peripheral blood. J is TRBJ1-4 and V is TRBV7-9, with 10 bases aligning to TRBD1. The TCR comes from a man in his sixties who had recovered from COVID-19. CDR3 loop: CASSPGQGETNEKLFF. For the CDR3, the DNA is TGTGCCAGCAGCCCCGGACAGGGGGAGACTAATGAAAAACTGTTTTTT.